This T cell receptor (beta chain) was sequenced for a study of identical twins. Study findings and constraints: The presence of invariant MAIT and iNKT cells could partly confound analyses of zero-insertion sequences. The more abundant beta clonotypes in cord blood had fewer insertions, and memory repertoires did not show this. For out-of-frame beta sequences, excess twin sharing was weaker. The study drew conclusions from cross-sectional statistical analysis, not from following the same donors.

CDR3 length: 15 residues. V was clipped by 7 bases and J by 5 bases, with 24 bases between them. CDR1 DFQATT and CDR2 SNEGSKA come from the germline V gene (reference sequence). TCRdb re-called the 5' RACE reads with MiXCR, one entry per CDR3 protein. The sample has approximately 600,000 distinct CDR3 sequences, about 7.6% seen once. Many counts were recorded for this clonotype. Its cognate antigen is unknown. The same sample was also studied in work on yellow fever vaccine responses in identical twins.

The sequence came from a woman aged 18-29 years in good health. J is TRBJ2-7 and V is TRBV20-1; possible D gene TRBD2, 6 bases. The sample taken for sequencing was PBMCs. CDR3 in DNA: TGCAGTGAATCTTGCCGGGACTCCGGGCTAGACGAGCAGTACTTC. This sequence encodes CSESCRDSGLDEQYF.